This T cell receptor (beta chain) came from a study of T cell repertoires in aging, cancer and after chemotherapy. Overall study: Patients with glioblastoma brain tumors were sampled before and after temozolomide-based therapy. Notes on the study in general: Across the chemotherapy interval, each cancer cohort showed higher median generation probability, suggesting thymic rebound.

Amplification of TCR beta used genomic DNA extracted from peripheral blood. Rearranged V-D-J TRB sequences were amplified with a mixed TRB-A/B primer pool. In TCRdb, the multiplex PCR reads were re-called with MiXCR into one record per CDR3 protein. This sample has 3,500 to 4,500 distinct CDR3 sequences, with less than 35% found just once. There are a few counts of this clonotype. Its target is unknown. Germline lookup yields CDR1 MNHEY and CDR2 SVGAGI. The CDR3 extends over 15 amino acids. After removal of 5 bases from V and 6 bases from J, the junction contained 8 bases not matched to a gene. The sequenced sample was blood. This chain connects TRBV6-5 to TRBJ1-5; 9 bases fit TRBD1. This TCR was sampled from a human donor with a solid tumor. The CDR3 DNA is TGTGCCAGCAGTCAGCCACAGGGGGCGAGTCAGCCCCAGCATTTT. Encoded protein: CASSQPQGASQPQHF.